The 4 T cell receptor beta chains presented below share a single source sample, sequenced in a study of response to subunit inactivated influenza vaccine. Each CDR3 protein gets one entry after TCRdb re-called the RT-PCR reads with MiXCR. The sample consists of roughly 620,000 distinct CDR3 sequences, around 11% of them appearing once. The sample was also linked to a second study, of T cells expressing NK-cell markers. That study reports: TCR beta cDNA was generated via 5'RACE template switching incorporating UMIs.

The sample in question was PBMCs from blood, obtained on the day of vaccination. Receptors were obtained from a man between 45 and 60 years old who received an inactivated influenza vaccine.

The chain couples TRBV6-2 or TRBV6-3 to TRBJ1-5, with D perhaps matching TRBD1 (5 bases). The germline V and J ends were trimmed by 6 bases and 3 bases, with 15 bases remaining between them. CDR3 length equals 15 residues. The V gene's germline CDR1 is MNHEY and CDR2 SVGEGT. This CDR3 reads CASSPGDSLNQPQHF. The CDR3 DNA is TGTGCCAGCAGCCCTGGCGACAGCCTCAATCAGCCCCAGCATTTT.

The CDR3 loop is CASKGLAGHSYNEQFF. The DNA for the CDR3 is TGTGCCAGCAAAGGGCTAGCGGGCCACTCCTACAATGAGCAGTTCTTC. The chain is built from TRBV27 and TRBJ2-1; 8 bases align to TRBD2. The CDR3 contains 16 residues. V gave up 7 bases and J gave up 0 bases; unmatched junction bases: 8. The germline V gene has CDR1 MNHEY and CDR2 SMNVEV (reference sequence).

The chain combines TRBV7-8 with TRBJ2-2, with D perhaps TRBD2 (5 bases). This CDR3 region has 15 residues. The V and J ends lost 5 bases and 9 bases respectively, with 19 bases between them. Germline V gene data show CDR1 as SGHVS and CDR2 as FQNEAQ. CDR3 nucleotide sequence: TGTGCCAGCAGCGCCGAGCTTGGGAGTACCTGGGAGCTGTTTTTT. Translation: CASSAELGSTWELFF.

The chain uses TRBV5-5 and TRBJ2-2; 12 nucleotides line up with TRBD2. The junction had 8 bases not matched to a gene; V was cut back by 4 bases and J by 4 bases. Germline V CDR1 and CDR2: SGHKS, YYEKEE (reference sequence). This CDR3 is built from 17 residues. CDR3 in DNA: TGTGCCAGCAGCATGCGACTAGCGGGGGCAGTCACCGGGGAGCTGTTTTTT. It codes for CASSMRLAGAVTGELFF.